Presented here are 28 T cell receptor beta chains from one specimen sequenced in a study of cytomegalovirus exposure and HLA in healthy donors. PCR primers comprised 60 Vbeta and 13 Jbeta primers. Profiled with immunoSEQ multiplex PCR; TCRdb holds only in-frame clones, not every one. The sample carries fewer than 180,000 clones, 55% to 80% recorded once. Source material: PBMCs. The source of these receptors is an older woman in good health and CMV-seropositive.

The chain links TRBV7-3 to TRBJ2-1, with TRBD1 matching over 9 bases. J lost 8 bases, V lost 5 bases, and 13 bases had no gene match. Germline CDR1 is SGHTA and CDR2 is FQGTGA. CDR3 length: 16 amino acids. The CDR3 nucleotides are TGTGCCAGCAGCCTCAATGCCGGGACAGGGTACTATGAGCAGTTCTTC. Its translation is CASSLNAGTGYYEQFF. Based on the CDR3 plus reference TRBV7-3 and TRBJ2-1, the full variable domain is GAGVSQTPSNKVTEKGKYVELRCDPISGHTALYWYRQSLGQGPEFLIYFQGTGAADDSGLPNDRFFAVRPEGSVSTLKIQRTERGDSAVYLCASSLNAGTGYYEQFFGPGTRLTVL.

This chain links TRBV27 with TRBJ2-1, with 8 bases fitting TRBD2. Germline-derived CDR1 and CDR2 are MNHEY and SMNVEV (reference sequence). The CDR3 is made up of 17 amino acids. J lost 3 bases, V lost 0 bases, and 7 bases had no gene match. The CDR3, as DNA: TGTGCCAGCAGTTTATCAGAGGGGACTAGTCGCTACAATGAGCAGTTCTTC. This sequence encodes CASSLSEGTSRYNEQFF.

The rearrangement uses TRBV6-1 and TRBJ2-1, with 9 positions matching TRBD2. CDR3 length equals 15 residues. V lost 4 bases, J lost 0 bases, and 1 base stayed unmatched. Germline CDR1 and CDR2: MNHNS and SASEGT. In DNA, the CDR3 is TGTGCCAGCAGTGTTAGCGGGAGCTCCTACAATGAGCAGTTCTTC. Its translation: CASSVSGSSYNEQFF.

There are a few counts of this clone. The chain links TRBV5-6 to TRBJ2-2; maybe TRBD2 (5 bases). Trimming stripped 2 bases from V and 7 bases from J, with 6 bases between. The CDR3 is 12 amino acids. Germline CDR1 is SGHDT and CDR2 is YYEEEE. The CDR3 region has the DNA TGTGCCAGCAGCTTCGGGGTCGGGGAGCTGTTTTTT. It codes for CASSFGVGELFF.

Remarks on this clone: Germline is not matched at one junction end, which may reflect a read error. The chain couples TRBV7-9 to TRBJ2-7, with TRBD1 matching over 7 bases. The CDR3 has 13 amino acids. CDR1 SEHNR and CDR2 FQNEAQ come from the germline V gene (reference sequence). The CDR3 spells CPSSRQGGREQYF. The CDR3 nucleotides are TGTCCCAGCAGCCGACAGGGCGGTCGCGAGCAGTACTTC.

The rearrangement uses TRBV14 and TRBJ2-5; perhaps TRBD2 as D (6 bases). CDR1 and CDR2 (germline): SGHDN, FVKESK. The V end was cut by 4 bases, the J end by 2 bases, with 14 bases between. There are 15 residues in the CDR3. In nucleotides, the CDR3 is TGTGCCAGCAGCCTCCAGGCGGGAAGACAAGAGACCCAGTACTTC. Translating gives CASSLQAGRQETQYF.

The CDR3: CASSPRVSYNEQFF. CDR3 in DNA: TGTGCCAGCAGCCCTCGGGTCTCCTACAATGAGCAGTTCTTC. This chain joins TRBV5-6 and TRBJ2-1; D gene ambiguous. This CDR3 spans 14 amino acids. CDR1 and CDR2 (germline): SGHDT, YYEEEE. V was cut by 4 bases and J by 0 bases, with 8 bases left in between.

The count of this clone is one. The chain carries TRBV15 and TRBJ2-3; 9 bases line up with TRBD1. This CDR3 is built from 17 residues. V shed 0 bases and J 7 bases; nucleotides not matched to a gene: 11. Germline loops: CDR1 LNHNV, CDR2 YYDKDF (reference sequence). CDR3: CATSRDIAGQGKHTQYF. DNA for the CDR3: TGTGCCACCAGCAGAGATATTGCGGGACAGGGCAAGCATACGCAGTATTTT.

This clone was observed a few times. The chain joins TRBV6-5 to TRBJ1-2, with D hard to call. In germline, CDR1 is MNHEY, CDR2 SVGAGI. The CDR3 sequence is 11 residues long. The V end lost 4 bases, the J end lost 7 bases, and 7 bases lay between the germline ends. The CDR3 nucleotides read TGTGCCAGCAGTTCCGAGGCTGGCTACACCTTC. Its translation: CASSSEAGYTF.

The rearrangement joins TRBV11-2 to TRBJ2-1; 9 bases map to TRBD2. The germline CDR1 and CDR2 sequences are SGHAT and FQNNGV. V lost 0 bases to trimming and J lost 9 bases; unmatched junction nucleotides: 6. The length of the CDR3 is 15 residues. The DNA for the CDR3 is TGTGCCAGCAGCTTAGAAGCTAGCGGGGAGTCTGAGCAGTTCTTC. Translating it yields CASSLEASGESEQFF.

This clone has more than one count but fewer than ten. V usage is TRBV28 and J usage is TRBJ1-2; unclear D gene. The germline CDR1 and CDR2 sequences are MDHEN and SYDVKM. V was pared by 5 bases and J by 4 bases, with 11 bases between. CDR3 length: 13 residues. CDR3 region: CASSPGSGYGYTF. The DNA for the CDR3 is TGTGCCAGCAGTCCCGGTAGCGGCTATGGCTACACCTTC.

The CDR3 here is CSGAWGHEQYF. The CDR3 region has the DNA TGCAGCGGCGCCTGGGGCCACGAGCAGTACTTC. The chain links TRBV29-1 to TRBJ2-7; D possibly corresponds to TRBD1 (5 bases). The CDR3 consists of 11 residues. V shed 7 bases and J shed 5 bases, with 12 bases lying between them. Germline V lookup: CDR1 SQVTM, CDR2 ANQGSEA.

The V gene is TRBV19, the J gene TRBJ2-7; TRBD1 might be the D (5 bases). V lost 2 bases and J 7 bases, leaving 12 bases between the germline ends. The length of the CDR3 is 13 residues. CDR1 and CDR2 (germline): LNHDA, SQIVND (reference sequence). Written as DNA, the CDR3 is TGTGCCAGTAGTATAAACACAGGCTGGGAGCAGTACTTC. This gives the protein CASSINTGWEQYF. The variable domain in full, completed from reference TRBV19 and TRBJ2-7, reads DGGITQSPKYLFRKEGQNVTLSCEQNLNHDAMYWYRQDPGQGLRLIYYSQIVNDFQKGDIAEGYSVSREKKESFPLTVTSAQKNPTAFYLCASSINTGWEQYFGPGTRLTVT.

The chain carries TRBV27 and TRBJ2-3; TRBD2 agrees at 7 bases. From germline, CDR1 is MNHEY and CDR2 SMNVEV (reference sequence). V lost 6 bases and J lost 5; bases outside the gene matches: 8. This CDR3 has 14 amino acids. For the CDR3, the DNA is TGTGCCAGCAGCCGTGGGACTATTGTAGATACGCAGTATTTT. Its translation is CASSRGTIVDTQYF.

This chain's CDR3 is CASSSRTGGNQPQHF. The CDR3 DNA sequence: TGTGCCAGCAGTTCTCGGACTGGCGGTAATCAGCCCCAGCATTTT. This chain connects TRBV6-5 to TRBJ1-5; D not certain. The CDR3 is 15 amino acids. Germline-derived CDR1 and CDR2 are MNHEY and SVGAGI. Deletions cut 4 bases from V and 4 bases from J, with 14 bases between.

The V gene is TRBV10-3, the J gene TRBJ2-1; 8 bases match TRBD2. V shed 2 bases and J 4 bases; nucleotides not matched to a gene: 13. Germline CDR1 is ENHRY and CDR2 is SYGVKD. The CDR3 spans 18 residues. The CDR3 sequence: CAISEVIDGRVRYNEQFF. CDR3 in DNA: TGTGCCATCAGTGAGGTAATCGACGGGAGGGTTCGATACAATGAGCAGTTCTTC.

The chain has TRBV7-2 and TRBJ1-5; 7 bases agree with TRBD1. The CDR3 contains 14 residues. V gave up 6 bases and J gave up 5 bases; unmatched junction bases: 7. Germline V lookup: CDR1 SGHTA, CDR2 FQGNSA. This chain's CDR3 is CASSLRQGDQPQHF. CDR3 nucleotides: TGTGCCAGCAGTTTACGACAGGGAGATCAGCCCCAGCATTTT.

The J gene is TRBJ2-5, the V gene TRBV11-2, with TRBD2 matching over 9 bases. J lost 5 bases, V lost 1 base, and 5 bases had no gene match. Germline V gene data show CDR1 as SGHAT and CDR2 as FQNNGV. The CDR3 length is 15 residues. The CDR3 loop reads CASSLGAGGRETQYF. The CDR3 region has the DNA TGTGCCAGCAGCTTAGGAGCGGGAGGCCGGGAGACCCAGTACTTC.

The V gene is TRBV9, the J gene TRBJ2-3; weak D call: TRBD2 (5 bases). In germline, CDR1 is SGDLS, CDR2 YYNGEE. This CDR3 has 15 amino acids. Trimming took 2 bases from V and 2 from J, leaving 12 bases between them. The CDR3 DNA follows: TGTGCCAGCAGCGTGAGGGCGGAGGACACAGATACGCAGTATTTT. This gives the protein CASSVRAEDTDTQYF.

The sample holds a few counts of this clone. V and J are TRBV29-1 and TRBJ2-7; 12 positions agree with TRBD2. CDR1 and CDR2 from the germline V gene are SQVTM and ANQGSEA. This CDR3 is built from 13 residues. V was clipped by 4 bases and J by 4 bases; unmatched bases: 2. The DNA of the CDR3 is TGCAGCGTTGGACTAGCGGGAGCTTACGAGCAGTACTTC. Its translation is CSVGLAGAYEQYF.

The chain links TRBV28 to TRBJ2-7; 7 bases match TRBD2. This CDR3 is built from 13 residues. Losses at the gene ends were 10 bases for V and 6 bases for J; bases not matched to a gene: 12. Germline V gene lookup returns CDR1 MDHEN and CDR2 SYDVKM. This CDR3 reads CANSPAGSGEQYF. The CDR3 DNA sequence: TGTGCCAACTCCCCAGCGGGATCCGGCGAGCAGTACTTC.

This clone occurred once. This sequence joins TRBV18 and TRBJ1-2; no reliable D call. Germline CDR1 reads KGHSH; CDR2 reads LQKENI. The CDR3 consists of 13 residues. Trimming took off 3 bases at V and 0 bases at J, with 5 bases between the two ends. The CDR3 DNA reads as TGTGCCAGCTCACCGACAACTAACTATGGCTACACCTTC. Its translation: CASSPTTNYGYTF.

The chain couples TRBV28 to TRBJ2-6; TRBD1 agrees at 9 bases. Germline CDR1 and CDR2: MDHEN and SYDVKM. V dropped 6 bases and J dropped 0; count of bases not matched to a gene: 6. The CDR3 consists of 17 residues. CDR3 loop: CASSPGTGISGANVLTF. The CDR3 nucleotides read TGTGCCAGCAGCCCCGGGACAGGGATCTCTGGGGCCAACGTCCTGACTTTC.

This rearrangement joins TRBV30 to TRBJ1-2; the D is unclear. The V and J ends lost 3 bases and 0 bases respectively, with 11 bases between them. This CDR3 spans 14 amino acids. Looked up from germline, CDR1 is GTSNPN and CDR2 is SVGIG (reference sequence). CDR3 sequence: CAWRKQTTNYGYTF. The CDR3 region has the DNA TGTGCCTGGAGGAAGCAGACAACTAACTATGGCTACACCTTC.

V usage is TRBV9 and J usage is TRBJ2-2, with D perhaps matching TRBD2 (7 bases). The CDR3 extends over 17 amino acids. The germline gives CDR1 SGDLS, CDR2 YYNGEE. V was trimmed by 4 bases and J by 2 bases, leaving 18 bases between them. The CDR3 reads CASSPREGGVNTGELFF. The CDR3 nucleotides read TGTGCCAGCAGCCCTAGAGAGGGGGGGGTTAACACCGGGGAGCTGTTTTTT.

This rearrangement joins TRBV6-5 to TRBJ2-5, with TRBD1 matching 8 bases. Germline V lookup: CDR1 MNHEY, CDR2 SVGAGI. V gave up 0 bases and J gave up 4 bases; unmatched junction bases: 7. This CDR3 is built from 16 residues. This CDR3 is CASSYSGTGGGETQYF. DNA for the CDR3: TGTGCCAGCAGTTACTCCGGGACAGGAGGCGGAGAGACCCAGTACTTC.

The V call is TRBV19, the J call TRBJ1-2; maybe TRBD1 (5 bases). In germline, CDR1 is LNHDA, CDR2 SQIVND (reference sequence). V was clipped by 3 bases and J by 6 bases, with 11 bases between them. This CDR3 has 13 amino acids. The CDR3 is CASSMGLANGYTF. The DNA of the CDR3 is TGTGCCAGTAGTATGGGACTTGCAAATGGCTACACCTTC.

V gene TRBV10-1 combines with J gene TRBJ2-2; TRBD2 matches at 7 bases. V lost 3 bases, J lost 0 bases, and 10 bases stayed unmatched. CDR1 is WNHNN, CDR2 SYGVQD, per germline (reference sequence). This CDR3 region has 18 residues. The CDR3 reads CASSDSAREGTNTGELFF. The CDR3 bases are TGCGCCAGCAGTGATTCAGCCAGGGAGGGCACGAACACCGGGGAGCTGTTTTTT.